One and the same sample provided the 17 T cell receptor beta chains below, sequenced in a study of OX40 agonist ivuxolimab in advanced cancers. The assay was immunoSEQ multiplex PCR, and TCRdb's table has in-frame clones only and misses some. Here the sample spans under 85,000 clones, more than 75% being singletons. Sequenced material: CD4+ or CD8+ T cells sorted from blood, taken in a trial of the OX40 agonist ivuxolimab. The receptors were sampled from an adult with an advanced solid tumor such as melanoma, head and neck, liver or kidney cancer.

This chain uses TRBV7-9 with TRBJ1-1; D remains unclear. Trimming stripped 5 bases from V and 4 bases from J, with 14 bases between. Looked up from germline, CDR1 is SEHNR and CDR2 is FQNEAQ (reference sequence). This CDR3 contains 14 residues. CDR3: CASSPRGWGTEAFF. CDR3 DNA sequence: TGTGCCAGCAGCCCACGAGGGTGGGGCACTGAAGCTTTCTTT. Full variable domain (outside the CDR3, taken from reference TRBV7-9 and TRBJ1-1): DTGVSQNPRHKITKRGQNVTFRCDPISEHNRLYWYRQTLGQGPEFLTYFQNEAQLEKSRLLSDRFSAERPKGSFSTLEIQRTEQGDSAMYLCASSPRGWGTEAFFGQGTRLTVV.

The rearrangement joins TRBV5-4 to TRBJ1-5; 9 bases line up with TRBD1. This CDR3 spans 15 amino acids. Germline values: CDR1 SGHNT, CDR2 YYREEE (reference sequence). V gave up 4 bases and J gave up 2 bases; unmatched junction bases: 4. This CDR3 is CASSRRDRGNQPQHF. CDR3 bases: TGTGCCAGCAGCCGCCGGGACAGGGGCAATCAGCCCCAGCATTTT.

The rearrangement joins TRBV6-1 to TRBJ2-7; a weak D match, TRBD2 (6 bases). Germline CDR1 and CDR2: MNHNS and SASEGT. There are 12 residues in the CDR3. V lost 8 bases to trimming and J lost 12 bases, with 20 bases between them. CDR3 residues: CASSPQAGKTYF. The CDR3 DNA sequence: TGTGCCAGCTCACCCCAGGCGGGGAAGACGTACTTC.

The rearrangement links TRBV18 to TRBJ2-1; 9 positions match TRBD1. The CDR3 contains 16 residues. Germline V CDR1 and CDR2: KGHSH, LQKENI. V shed 5 bases, J shed 4 bases, and the junction held 9 bases outside the gene matches. In DNA, the CDR3 is TGTGCCAGCTCAGCCCCAACAGGGGGCTCATACAATGAGCAGTTCTTC. Residues: CASSAPTGGSYNEQFF.

The chain is built from TRBV5-1 and TRBJ1-4, with D possibly being TRBD1 (5 bases). This CDR3 comprises 15 residues. The V and J ends lost 4 bases and 5 bases respectively, with 15 bases between them. From germline, CDR1 is SGHRS and CDR2 YFSETQ. The CDR3 nucleotides read TGCGCCAGCAGCCCGTCCGGGACCCAGAATGAAAAACTGTTTTTT. It translates to CASSPSGTQNEKLFF.

The rearrangement joins TRBV5-4 to TRBJ1-4, with no clear D. This CDR3 is 16 amino acids long. V was trimmed by 4 bases and J by 0 bases, leaving 13 bases between them. From germline, CDR1 is SGHNT and CDR2 YYREEE (reference sequence). Written as DNA, the CDR3 is TGTGCCAGCAGCCTGCGGCGGGGTGCAACTAATGAAAAACTGTTTTTT. It is translated as CASSLRRGATNEKLFF.

CDR3 in DNA: TGTGCCACCCGCGGTGGGGCATCCTACAATGAGCAGTTCTTC. The encoded protein is CATRGGASYNEQFF. The gene calls are TRBV19 and TRBJ2-1; tentatively, D is TRBD1 (5 bases). V was shortened by 10 bases and J by 1 base, with 14 bases between the two germline ends. The CDR3 totals 14 residues. Germline V gene lookup returns CDR1 LNHDA and CDR2 SQIVND (reference sequence).

The V and J genes are TRBV5-1 and TRBJ1-4; 8 bases fit TRBD1. CDR3 length equals 14 residues. Looked up from germline, CDR1 is SGHRS and CDR2 is YFSETQ. Unmatched junction bases numbered 3, after V lost 3 bases and J lost 5 bases. The CDR3 DNA reads TGCGCCAGCAGCTCTGACAGGGGAAATGAAAAACTGTTTTTT. This translates into CASSSDRGNEKLFF. Looking up the rest from reference TRBV5-1 and TRBJ1-4 gives the full variable domain: KAGVTQTPRYLIKTRGQQVTLSCSPISGHRSVSWYQQTPGQGLQFLFEYFSETQRNKGNFPGRFSGRQFSNSRSEMNVSTLELGDSALYLCASSSDRGNEKLFFGSGTQLSVL.

This chain links TRBV5-1 with TRBJ1-2; D not resolved. With 4 bases removed from V and 8 bases from J, the gap between germline ends came to 15 bases. The CDR3 totals 13 residues. In germline, CDR1 is SGHRS, CDR2 YFSETQ. The chain's CDR3 is CASSIAPENGYTF. CDR3 nucleotide sequence: TGCGCCAGCAGCATCGCACCCGAGAACGGCTACACCTTC.

This clone was observed once. The chain joins TRBV6-1 to TRBJ2-2, with TRBD1 matching 10 bases. Per germline, CDR1 MNHNS and CDR2 SASEGT. CDR3 size: 14 residues. Trimming took 9 bases from V and 4 from J; bases not matched to a gene: 5. The CDR3, as DNA: TGTGCCAGAGTGACAGGGGGCCGCACCGGGGAGCTGTTTTTT. Its translation is CARVTGGRTGELFF.

The chain has TRBV7-2 and TRBJ1-6, with D tentatively TRBD1 (6 bases). V lost 1 base, J lost 10 bases, and 11 bases lay in between. The CDR3 has 14 residues. CDR1 is SGHTA, CDR2 FQGNSA, per germline. The CDR3 protein is CASSLDHRVSPLHF. CDR3 nucleotides: TGTGCCAGCAGCTTAGACCACAGGGTCTCACCCCTCCACTTT.

This clone showed up just once. The CDR3 is CATSQGRGGGTDTQYF. The CDR3 region has the DNA TGTGCCACCAGCCAAGGTAGAGGGGGGGGCACAGATACGCAGTATTTT. The chain carries TRBV15 and TRBJ2-3, with D tentatively TRBD2 (7 bases). V lost 5 bases and J lost 1, with 16 bases in between. The CDR3 has 16 amino acids. Germline V CDR1 and CDR2: LNHNV, YYDKDF (reference sequence).

This clone appeared once. The rearrangement uses TRBV18 and TRBJ2-7; D remains unclear. This CDR3 contains 15 residues. Germline-derived CDR1 and CDR2 are KGHSH and LQKENI. Trimming took off 2 bases at V and 0 bases at J, with 11 bases between the two ends. The CDR3 is CASSPDQVVSYEQYF. The CDR3 DNA follows: TGTGCCAGCTCACCAGACCAGGTAGTCTCCTACGAGCAGTACTTC.

This chain joins TRBV7-6 and TRBJ2-2; perhaps TRBD1 as D (6 bases). V was shortened by 7 bases and J by 1 base, with 13 bases between the two germline ends. Per the germline V gene, CDR1 is SGHVS and CDR2 is FNYEAQ. The CDR3 has 15 residues. CDR3 amino acids: CASKKDSLNTGELFF. CDR3 nucleotide sequence: TGTGCCAGCAAGAAGGACAGTTTGAACACCGGGGAGCTGTTTTTT.

The chain couples TRBV28 to TRBJ1-5; D possibly corresponds to TRBD1 (6 bases). CDR1 and CDR2 from the germline V gene are MDHEN and SYDVKM. The CDR3 consists of 14 residues. The V end was cut by 4 bases, the J end by 9 bases, with 16 bases between. For the CDR3, the DNA is TGTGCCAGCAGTTCGCCGGGACGAGGGGGGCCCCAGCATTTT. Translating it yields CASSSPGRGGPQHF.

This chain connects TRBV9 to TRBJ1-5; TRBD1 matches at 8 bases. The J segment lost 3 bases and the V segment lost 2 bases, leaving 4 bases of the junction unmatched. The CDR3 has 15 amino acids. Germline-derived CDR1 and CDR2 are SGDLS and YYNGEE. In DNA, the CDR3 is TGTGCCAGCAGCGTGGCAGGGGGCCCCAATCAGCCCCAGCATTTT. Its protein product is CASSVAGGPNQPQHF.

J is TRBJ2-3 and V is TRBV4-2; unclear D gene. V gave up 0 bases and J gave up 4 bases, with 5 bases separating them. The CDR3 consists of 13 residues. The germline CDR1 and CDR2 sequences are LGHNA and YNFKEQ. CDR3 in DNA: TGTGCCAGCAGCCAAGATGAGTCAGATACGCAGTATTTT. Translated: CASSQDESDTQYF.